The clone carrying this T cell receptor (beta chain) was counted only a few times. The antigen is not known. The data derive from a study of molecular identifiers for immune sequencing clone quantification. About the research overall: RNA from approximately 20,000 or 100,000 naive CD8 cells was split five ways in replicates, with four sequenced. Regarding the study as a whole: Clones exceeding 20 RNA copies carried over 99% of effector molecules but under 1% of naive-cell molecules. A shared barcode on identical TCR molecules could lead to underestimated sizes for highly expanded clones.

In TCRdb, the PCR reads were re-called with MiXCR into one record per CDR3 protein. There are 85,000 to 100,000 distinct CDR3 sequences in the sample; about 24% occur only once, and 0.94% lies in the top ten. Naive CD8 T cell sorting was performed on the CD8+CD4-CCR7+CD45RA+ phenotype. The V gene's germline CDR1 is LNHDA and CDR2 SQIVND (reference sequence). The CDR3 extends over 16 amino acids. With 5 bases removed from V and 3 bases from J, the gap between germline ends came to 19 bases. This clonotype was sampled from a human donor in good health. Some libraries in this study had Jurkat cell RNA spiked in. The chain couples TRBV19 to TRBJ1-1; possible D gene TRBD1, 6 bases. What was sequenced was naive CD8+ T cells from blood, with Jurkat cell RNA spiked in. Subset of the sample: FACS-sorted CD8+CD4-CCR7+CD45RA+ naive T cells. The DNA for the CDR3 is TGTGCCAGTAGTTCCTGGCCCCCCTACAGGGACACTGAAGCTTTCTTT. This codes for CASSSWPPYRDTEAFF.